This TCR beta chain came from a study of siplizumab effects on memory and regulatory T cells. Looking at the study overall: Investigators ran mixed lymphocyte reactions in pairs, testing siplizumab at around 0.92 ug/mL against no drug. Findings of the study overall: In siplizumab cultures, the suppressive function of proliferating Tregs remained unconfirmed.

Concerning this clone: Its antigen remains unidentified.

Cells from the mixed lymphocyte reaction were cocultured for about six days at 37°C. Labelling reagents were assigned as CFSE for responder PBMCs and Violet Dye for stimulator PBMCs, which were mixed 1:1. TCR templates numbering roughly 94,000 were assayed per sample. Libraries were prepared by immunoSEQ multiplex PCR; TCRdb keeps only in-frame clonotypes and omits some of them. The sample includes some 9,900 clones, 35% to 55% of them seen just once. The receptor comes from a human donor in good health; the cells came from an allogeneic mixed lymphocyte reaction. The sample comprised CFSE-low (dividing) CD4+ T cells sorted from an allogeneic mixed lymphocyte reaction.

The CDR3 here is CASSFFSGPNTGELFF. The DNA for the CDR3 is TGTGCCAGCAGCTTTTTTAGCGGCCCGAACACCGGGGAGCTGTTTTTT. The chain links TRBV11-2 to TRBJ2-2, with D perhaps TRBD2 (6 bases). V lost 3 bases and J lost 0, with 11 bases in between. This CDR3 is 16 amino acids long. The germline CDR1 and CDR2 sequences are SGHAT and FQNNGV.